One and the same sample provided the 5 T cell receptor beta chains below, sequenced in a study of T-cell reconstitution after alpha-beta-depleted transplantation in children. Unique molecular identifiers were incorporated into the prepared TCRbeta library. TCRdb processed the PCR reads anew with MiXCR; each CDR3 protein has one entry. The sample carries 350,000 to 400,000 distinct CDR3 sequences, roughly 20% recorded once. Sequenced material: PBMCs from the stem cell graft donor, taken from the stem cell graft. All receptors derive from a human donor who donated a stem cell graft to a child with acute myeloid leukemia.

This clonotype was seen only a few times. This chain connects TRBV12-3 or TRBV12-4 to TRBJ2-7; 10 nucleotides line up with TRBD2. There are 15 residues in the CDR3. With V trimmed by 2 bases and J by 6 bases, 7 bases remained unmatched. CDR3 DNA: TGTGCCAGCAGTTTAACTGGGACTAGCGTTGGCGAGCAGTACTTC. It is translated as CASSLTGTSVGEQYF.

This clonotype was counted between two and nine times. The rearrangement joins TRBV18 to TRBJ2-7; possibly TRBD1 or TRBD2 for D (5 bases each). The CDR3 spans 15 residues. V shed 6 bases and J shed 2 bases, with 17 bases lying between them. Germline-derived CDR1 and CDR2 are KGHSH and LQKENI. The CDR3 reads CASSPGTTTAYEQYF. The CDR3 bases are TGTGCCAGCTCTCCCGGGACCACGACAGCCTACGAGCAGTACTTC.

This clonotype has at least ten counts. This chain connects TRBV20-1 to TRBJ2-7; D is unclear. Per the germline V gene, CDR1 is DFQATT and CDR2 is SNEGSKA (reference sequence). Trimming cost V 5 bases and J 0 bases, with 14 bases left between them. The CDR3 is 14 amino acids. The CDR3 DNA reads as TGCAGTGCTTTGACTCTGAAAAGCTCCTACGAGCAGTACTTC. This encodes CSALTLKSSYEQYF.

The CDR3 reads CASSRENEQYF. The DNA of the CDR3 is TGTGCCAGCAGCAGGGAGAACGAGCAGTACTTC. The chain joins TRBV7-9 to TRBJ2-7; a possible D gene is TRBD2 (5 bases). V was trimmed by 5 bases and J by 5 bases, leaving 7 bases between them. Germline CDR1 SEHNR, CDR2 FQNEAQ (reference sequence). The CDR3 is made up of 11 amino acids. The entire variable domain, with the rest obtained from reference TRBV7-9 and TRBJ2-7, is as follows: DTGVSQNPRHKITKRGQNVTFRCDPISEHNRLYWYRQTLGQGPEFLTYFQNEAQLEKSRLLSDRFSAERPKGSFSTLEIQRTEQGDSAMYLCASSRENEQYFGPGTRLTVT.

The chain carries TRBV18 and TRBJ2-7, with 11 bases identical to TRBD2. This CDR3 is 16 amino acids long. Germline V gene sequence: CDR1 KGHSH, CDR2 LQKENI. J lost 3 bases, V lost 6 bases, and 10 bases had no gene match. The CDR3 region is CASSPIAGGNFYEQYF. The CDR3 coding sequence is TGTGCCAGCTCTCCTATAGCGGGAGGGAATTTCTACGAGCAGTACTTC.